These 14 T cell receptor beta chains came from one sample sequenced in a study of post-analysis software for immune sequencing data. cDNA libraries of TCR beta carried unique molecular identifiers. TCRdb redid the calling of the PCR reads with MiXCR, one entry per CDR3 protein. The data show roughly 800,000 distinct CDR3 sequences, 53% seen once. For these receptors, no antigen is known. Broader study findings: Patients showed TRBV5-6, TRBV5-1 and TRBV20-1 among a few TRBV segments more frequent than in controls.

Sequencing input: blood. These receptors were obtained from a girl aged 10 to 17 with multiple sclerosis.

The genes are TRBV20-1 and TRBJ2-1; 10 bases agree with TRBD2. This CDR3 is built from 13 residues. Germline lookup yields CDR1 DFQATT and CDR2 SNEGSKA (reference sequence). V was pared by 6 bases and J by 4 bases, with 3 bases of the junction left unmatched. CDR3 loop: CSAHSGGYNEQFF. CDR3 nucleotide sequence: TGCAGTGCCCATAGCGGGGGGTACAATGAGCAGTTCTTC.

This chain uses TRBV7-6 with TRBJ2-1; TRBD1 matches at 7 bases. The CDR3 runs 15 residues. Losses at the gene ends were 3 bases for V and 3 bases for J; bases not matched to a gene: 5. Per germline, CDR1 SGHVS and CDR2 FNYEAQ. The CDR3: CASSFEQGFYNEQFF. The CDR3 DNA reads TGTGCCAGCAGCTTTGAACAGGGGTTCTACAATGAGCAGTTCTTC.

This sequence joins TRBV5-6 and TRBJ2-1; 11 positions match TRBD2. Germline CDR1 SGHDT, CDR2 YYEEEE. The CDR3 has 16 residues. The V segment lost 2 bases and the J segment 8 bases; nucleotides outside the gene matches: 9. CDR3 DNA: TGTGCCAGCAGCTTAAATAGCGGGAGGGCCGGCGATGAGCAGTTCTTC. Its protein product is CASSLNSGRAGDEQFF.

The CDR3 region is CASSLGLAGGTPTKQYF. CDR3 nucleotide sequence: TGTGCCAGCAGCTTGGGACTAGCGGGAGGTACCCCTACGAAGCAGTACTTC. The genes are TRBV14 and TRBJ2-7; 15 bases agree with TRBD2. This CDR3 has 17 residues. The V gene end was trimmed by 5 bases and the J gene end by 8 bases; junction bases not matched to a gene: 13. Germline CDR1 and CDR2: SGHDN and FVKESK.

This clonotype showed up just a few times. The chain combines TRBV20-1 with TRBJ2-7, with TRBD2 identical over 7 bases. The CDR3 sequence is 13 residues long. In germline, CDR1 is DFQATT, CDR2 SNEGSKA (reference sequence). The V segment lost 3 bases and the J segment 3 bases; nucleotides outside the gene matches: 5. The CDR3, as DNA: TGCAGTGCTAGTGCGGGAGTCAGCTACGAGCAGTACTTC. Its translation is CSASAGVSYEQYF.

The chain carries TRBV6-5 and TRBJ2-7; 9 bases are shared with TRBD1. V gave up 6 bases and J gave up 6 bases; unmatched junction bases: 6. There are 13 residues in the CDR3. The germline V gene encodes CDR1 MNHEY and CDR2 SVGAGI. The CDR3 nucleotides are TGTGCCAGCAGACCCGGGACAGGGCGCGAGCAGTACTTC. It codes for CASRPGTGREQYF.

The CDR3 loop reads CASSSYRGSQETQYF. CDR3 DNA sequence: TGCGCCAGCAGCTCCTACAGGGGATCCCAAGAGACCCAGTACTTC. The chain uses TRBV5-1 and TRBJ2-5; TRBD1 matches at 7 bases. After removal of 3 bases from V and 1 base from J, the junction contained 6 bases not matched to a gene. Germline V gene sequence: CDR1 SGHRS, CDR2 YFSETQ. This CDR3 contains 15 residues.

The genes are TRBV5-1 and TRBJ1-2, with a tentative D call TRBD1 (6 bases). The CDR3 loop spans 14 amino acids. Between the trimmed V and J ends, which lost 4 bases and 4 bases, there was a span of 14 bases. Germline V gives CDR1 SGHRS, CDR2 YFSETQ. CDR3 region: CASSVAGVSYGYTF. The CDR3 coding sequence is TGCGCCAGCAGCGTCGCAGGGGTTAGCTATGGCTACACCTTC.

The chain links TRBV29-1 to TRBJ2-7, with TRBD1 as a possible D gene (5 bases). There are 13 residues in the CDR3. The germline V and J ends were trimmed by 1 base and 0 bases, with 7 bases remaining between them. From germline, CDR1 is SQVTM and CDR2 ANQGSEA. For the CDR3, the DNA is TGCAGCGTTGAAGTCGACAGCTCCTACGAGCAGTACTTC. Its translation is CSVEVDSSYEQYF.

This clonotype was detected once. The chain combines TRBV12-3 or TRBV12-4 with TRBJ2-3; 9 positions agree with TRBD2. Germline trimming cut 7 bases from V and 7 bases from J; bases unmatched to any gene: 9. The CDR3 covers 14 residues. The CDR3 protein is CASTRSGGLYTQYF. The DNA of the CDR3 is TGTGCCAGCACCCGTAGCGGGGGTTTATATACGCAGTATTTT.

The rearrangement links TRBV4-1 to TRBJ2-1; 7 bases are shared with TRBD2. Germline V gene data show CDR1 as MGHRA and CDR2 as YSYEKL. This CDR3 is built from 15 residues. V gave up 0 bases and J gave up 7 bases; unmatched junction bases: 6. CDR3 sequence: CASSQEGEGRNEQFF. Here the CDR3 DNA reads TGCGCCAGCAGCCAAGAGGGGGAGGGTCGGAATGAGCAGTTCTTC.

The V call is TRBV5-1, the J call TRBJ1-6; 11 bases align to TRBD1. Trimming at V came to 3 bases and at J to 10 bases, leaving 3 bases not matched to a gene. The length of the CDR3 is 14 residues. Germline V lookup: CDR1 SGHRS, CDR2 YFSETQ. CDR3 region: CASSSGQGESPLHF. CDR3 DNA sequence: TGCGCCAGCAGCTCGGGACAGGGGGAGTCACCCCTCCACTTT.

The V call is TRBV6-6, the J call TRBJ2-3; D could derive from TRBD1 or TRBD2 (5 bases each). CDR1 is MNHNY, CDR2 SVGAGI, per germline (reference sequence). The CDR3 spans 14 residues. V was pared by 5 bases and J by 2 bases, with 11 bases between. CDR3 coding DNA: TGTGCCAGCAGTGAGGGGCCCAACACAGATACGCAGTATTTT. Translation: CASSEGPNTDTQYF.

The genes are TRBV7-7 and TRBJ2-1; D perhaps matches TRBD1 (5 bases). Deletions cut 1 base from V and 9 bases from J, with 10 bases between. Germline assignment: CDR1 SSHAT and CDR2 FNYEAQ (reference sequence). The CDR3 spans 13 residues. In nucleotides, the CDR3 is TGTGCCAGCAGCTTAGGCCCCCAGGGTGAGCAGTTCTTC. It yields the protein CASSLGPQGEQFF.